This is a list of T cell receptor beta chains from one sample in a study of blood T cell repertoires in COVID-19. The data were produced by immunoSEQ multiplex PCR, yet TCRdb's version contains in-frame clones alone and is incomplete. The table shows approximately 97,000 clones, with more than 75% occurring only once. Sequencing was carried out using peripheral blood. These receptors all stem from a human donor in a cohort sampled during active COVID-19. The CDR3 runs from the conserved cysteine through the conserved F or W. A D gene is named only where the DNA matches it firmly. A row's size may be missing; if present it is once, few, many or a size class.

TRBV28,-,TRBJ1-5,-,CASSRGRGADLNLLKNQPQHF,TGTGCCAGCAGCCGAGGACGGGGAGCAGACCTCAACCTTCTAAAAAATCAGCCCCAGCATTTT
TRBV9,once,TRBJ2-2,TRBD1,CASSGQGWGGELFF,TGTGCCAGCAGCGGACAGGGTTGGGGCGGGGAGCTGTTTTTT
TRBV18,-,TRBJ2-5,-,CASSQGTGETQYF,TGTGCCAGCTCGCAGGGTACCGGAGAGACCCAGTACTTC
TRBV5-1,-,TRBJ2-3,TRBD1,CASSWEQGTILDTQYF,TGCGCCAGCAGCTGGGAACAGGGGACCATTCTAGATACGCAGTATTTT
TRBV25-1,-,TRBJ1-1,-,CASRRGNTEAFF,TGTGCCAGCAGGCGCGGAAACACTGAAGCTTTCTTT
TRBV21-1,-,TRBJ2-7,-,CASRGVELTSGSTGDEQYF,TGTGCCAGCAGAGGAGTTGAATTGACTAGCGGGAGTACCGGCGACGAGCAGTACTTC
TRBV9,-,TRBJ2-2,TRBD2,CASSVNERERGRGTGELFF,TGTGCCAGCAGCGTAAATGAGCGGGAGAGAGGGAGGGGCACCGGGGAGCTGTTTTTT
TRBV7-9,-,TRBJ1-6,-,CASSAYSNSPLHF,TGTGCCAGCAGCGCTTACAGCAATTCACCCCTCCACTTT
TRBV19,-,TRBJ2-3,-,CASSSGGSLGADTQYF,TGTGCCAGTAGTTCCGGAGGTAGTTTAGGCGCAGATACGCAGTATTTT
TRBV6-5,-,TRBJ2-1,-,CASTYSPGANEQFF,TGTGCCAGCACCTACTCGCCAGGGGCGAATGAGCAGTTCTTC
TRBV5-4,-,TRBJ1-1,-,CASSPRLGGRTEAFF,TGTGCCAGCAGCCCAAGGCTGGGGGGAAGGACTGAAGCTTTCTTT
TRBV4-2,-,TRBJ2-7,TRBD2,CASSHRLAGEDEQYF,TGTGCCAGCAGCCATCGACTAGCGGGAGAGGACGAGCAGTACTTC
TRBV18,-,TRBJ1-4,-,CASSPGPGGEEKLFF,TGTGCCAGCTCACCGGGCCCCGGAGGGGAGGAAAAACTGTTTTTT
TRBV7-9,-,TRBJ2-2,TRBD2,CASRRRPLAGGTGELFF,TGTGCCAGCAGGCGCCGCCCCCTAGCGGGAGGCACCGGGGAGCTGTTTTTT